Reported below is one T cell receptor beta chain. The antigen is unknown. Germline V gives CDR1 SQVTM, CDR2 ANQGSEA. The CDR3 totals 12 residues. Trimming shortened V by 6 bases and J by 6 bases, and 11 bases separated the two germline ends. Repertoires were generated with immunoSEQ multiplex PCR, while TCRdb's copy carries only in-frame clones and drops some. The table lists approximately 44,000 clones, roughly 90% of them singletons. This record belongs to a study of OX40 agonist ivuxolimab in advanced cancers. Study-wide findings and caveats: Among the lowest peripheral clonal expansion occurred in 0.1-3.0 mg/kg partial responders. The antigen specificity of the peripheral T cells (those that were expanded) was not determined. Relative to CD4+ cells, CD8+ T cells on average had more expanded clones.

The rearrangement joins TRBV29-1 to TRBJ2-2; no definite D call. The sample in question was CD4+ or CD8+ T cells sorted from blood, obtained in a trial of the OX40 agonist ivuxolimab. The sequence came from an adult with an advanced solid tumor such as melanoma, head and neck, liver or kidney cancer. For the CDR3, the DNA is TGCAGCGTCGCTTGGACGTCCGGGGAGCTGTTTTTT. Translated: CSVAWTSGELFF.